The next 19 T cell receptor beta chains were all read from a single sample in a study of blood T cell repertoires in COVID-19. TCRdb's table, derived via immunoSEQ multiplex PCR, lists solely in-frame clones and lacks some. Of 68,000 or so clones listed, 85% to 90% were seen once; the top ten hold approximately 4.2%. The sequencing sample was made of peripheral blood. Receptors originate from a man between 45 and 60 years old with acute or convalescent COVID-19.

V usage is TRBV27 and J usage is TRBJ1-1; the D gene is possibly TRBD1 (5 bases). The CDR3 totals 14 residues. Trimming removed 3 bases at V and 5 bases at J, with 13 bases between. Looked up from germline, CDR1 is MNHEY and CDR2 is SMNVEV (reference sequence). The DNA of the CDR3 is TGTGCCAGCAGTTTGGCCGCGGGGACGACTGAAGCTTTCTTT. As protein: CASSLAAGTTEAFF.

V usage is TRBV2 and J usage is TRBJ1-1; no clear D gene. V was cut by 4 bases and J by 0 bases, with 6 bases left in between. There are 13 residues in the CDR3. CDR1 is SNHLY, CDR2 FYNNEI, per germline. The CDR3 protein is CASSAQMNTEAFF. The DNA for the CDR3 is TGTGCCAGCAGTGCTCAGATGAACACTGAAGCTTTCTTT.

The chain is built from TRBV19 and TRBJ1-6; 9 bases map to TRBD1. With V trimmed by 4 bases and J by 3 bases, 13 bases remained unmatched. Germline lookup yields CDR1 LNHDA and CDR2 SQIVND (reference sequence). The CDR3 covers 19 residues. The CDR3 reads CASSRRTGQGTNYNSPLHF. The CDR3 region has the DNA TGTGCCAGTAGTAGACGAACCGGACAGGGGACGAACTATAATTCACCCCTCCACTTT.

The CDR3 DNA reads TGCGCCAGCAGAACAGTAGCGAATGAGCAGTTCTTC. It yields the protein CASRTVANEQFF. This chain joins TRBV10-2 and TRBJ2-1; weak D call: TRBD2 (5 bases). Germline-derived CDR1 and CDR2 are WSHSY and SAAADI. The V end was cut by 6 bases, the J end by 7 bases, with 10 bases between. CDR3 length equals 12 residues.

The chain carries TRBV20-1 and TRBJ1-1; the D is unclear. This CDR3 is 11 amino acids long. Trimming left V 0 bases short and J 11 bases short, with 10 bases between. Germline lookup yields CDR1 DFQATT and CDR2 SNEGSKA (reference sequence). In nucleotides, the CDR3 is TGCAGTGCTAGAGATCGTTTGAGTGCTTTCTTT. Amino acid sequence: CSARDRLSAFF.

The chain joins TRBV19 to TRBJ2-7; TRBD2 aligns across 8 bases. The CDR3 totals 22 residues. V lost 5 bases to trimming and J lost 0 bases; unmatched junction nucleotides: 27. From germline, CDR1 is LNHDA and CDR2 SQIVND (reference sequence). Written as DNA, the CDR3 is TGTGCCAGTAGTTTAACGCCTTTTATTGAAAGTAGCGGGACACTTAACTCCTACGAGCAGTACTTC. Amino acid sequence: CASSLTPFIESSGTLNSYEQYF.

The chain is built from TRBV21-1 and TRBJ1-1. TRBV21-1 is described as a pseudogene. This CDR3 comprises 12 residues. CDR3 residues: CARLLLEAEAFF. The CDR3 DNA reads TGTGCCAGGTTACTCCTCGAGGCTGAAGCTTTCTTT.

The chain couples TRBV10-3 to TRBJ1-3, with D unclear. This CDR3 is 15 amino acids long. CDR1 and CDR2 from the germline V gene are ENHRY and SYGVKD. V was shortened by 4 bases and J by 8 bases, with 18 bases between the two germline ends. As DNA, the CDR3 is TGTGCCATCAGTGGGGAGGATGGTCTTGGGGACACCATATATTTT. Protein sequence: CAISGEDGLGDTIYF.

This chain links TRBV4-1 with TRBJ2-7; D may be TRBD1 (5 bases). CDR3 length: 14 amino acids. The germline CDR1 and CDR2 sequences are MGHRA and YSYEKL. Trimming removed 1 base from V and 6 bases from J, with 13 bases in between. Written as DNA, the CDR3 is TGCGCCAGCAGCCAAGCGGGCCGAAGGGGCGAGCAGTACTTC. As protein: CASSQAGRRGEQYF.

This clone was found once. The chain joins TRBV28 to TRBJ1-4, with 7 nucleotides matching TRBD1. The germline V gene has CDR1 MDHEN and CDR2 SYDVKM. This CDR3 contains 18 residues. Losses at the gene ends were 4 bases for V and 8 bases for J; bases not matched to a gene: 19. DNA of the CDR3: TGTGCCAGCAGTTCCCACTCAGGAACAGGGGTCCTCGGGGAAAAACTGTTTTTT. Its translation: CASSSHSGTGVLGEKLFF. Full variable domain (missing parts from reference TRBV28 and TRBJ1-4): DVKVTQSSRYLVKRTGEKVFLECVQDMDHENMFWYRQDPGLGLRLIYFSYDVKMKEKGDIPEGYSVSREKKERFSLILESASTNQTSMYLCASSSHSGTGVLGEKLFFGSGTQLSVL.

The genes are TRBV2 and TRBJ2-2, with D maybe TRBD2 (5 bases). With 6 bases removed from V and 6 bases from J, the gap between germline ends came to 14 bases. The CDR3 totals 14 residues. Germline loops: CDR1 SNHLY, CDR2 FYNNEI. In DNA, the CDR3 is TGTGCCAGCAGGATCGGGGTTATGGCCGGGGAGCTGTTTTTT. It specifies CASRIGVMAGELFF.

V and J are TRBV30 and TRBJ2-2, with 16 bases that match TRBD2. Germline V gene sequence: CDR1 GTSNPN, CDR2 SVGIG (reference sequence). V lost 2 bases, J lost 4 bases, and 7 bases stayed unmatched. This CDR3 has 18 residues. The CDR3 reads CAWSFEGLAGGGTGELFF. CDR3 in DNA: TGTGCCTGGAGTTTCGAGGGACTAGCGGGAGGGGGCACCGGGGAGCTGTTTTTT.

The CDR3 protein is CASSLEWGASQETQYF. The DNA of the CDR3 is TGTGCCAGCAGCTTAGAGTGGGGAGCTAGCCAAGAGACCCAGTACTTC. The V gene is TRBV7-8, the J gene TRBJ2-5; tentative D call: TRBD2 (5 bases). Trimming pared 1 base from V and 1 base from J, leaving 13 bases between. CDR1 and CDR2 from the germline V gene are SGHVS and FQNEAQ. This CDR3 is built from 16 residues.

The V and J genes are TRBV5-5 and TRBJ1-2; TRBD1 agrees at 8 bases. This CDR3 has 12 amino acids. Germline values: CDR1 SGHKS, CDR2 YYEKEE (reference sequence). The junction had 1 base not matched to a gene; V was cut back by 6 bases and J by 3 bases. The CDR3 protein is CASTDRDYGYTF. The CDR3 DNA is TGTGCCAGCACGGACAGGGACTATGGCTACACCTTC.

The V and J genes are TRBV6-5 and TRBJ1-1; TRBD1 agrees at 8 bases. CDR1 is MNHEY, CDR2 SVGAGI, per germline. The CDR3 has 14 amino acids. The ends lost 7 bases at V and 5 bases at J; junction bases unmatched: 9. The CDR3 loop is CASTVAGGGTEAFF. CDR3 DNA sequence: TGTGCCAGCACCGTGGCAGGGGGCGGGACTGAAGCTTTCTTT.

J is TRBJ1-1 and V is TRBV27; D is unclear. The CDR3 covers 11 residues. CDR1 is MNHEY and CDR2 is SMNVEV in the germline V gene (reference sequence). The V end lost 7 bases, the J end lost 6 bases, and 9 bases lay between the germline ends. In DNA form, the CDR3 reads TGTGCCAGCATGGCAGGTGCTGAAGCTTTCTTT. It encodes CASMAGAEAFF.

This CDR3 reads CASSPLLADTQYF. As DNA, the CDR3 is TGTGCCAGCAGTCCCTTGTTAGCAGATACGCAGTATTTT. The rearrangement links TRBV27 to TRBJ2-3; D not certain. This CDR3 region has 13 residues. The V end lost 5 bases, the J end lost 4 bases, and 10 bases lay between the germline ends. Germline CDR1 MNHEY, CDR2 SMNVEV (reference sequence).

This clone appeared a single time. The V gene is TRBV29-1, the J gene TRBJ2-7, with TRBD1 identical over 8 bases. Looked up from germline, CDR1 is SQVTM and CDR2 is ANQGSEA. The V gene end was trimmed by 4 bases and the J gene end by 2 bases; junction bases not matched to a gene: 10. The CDR3 is 15 residues long. The CDR3 loop reads CSVAPGGTGTYEQYF. In DNA form, the CDR3 reads TGCAGCGTTGCCCCTGGAGGGACAGGTACCTACGAGCAGTACTTC.

The chain couples TRBV27 to TRBJ1-2; weak D call: TRBD1 (5 bases). CDR3 length: 15 amino acids. V was shortened by 8 bases and J by 1 base, with 17 bases between the two germline ends. Germline V CDR1 and CDR2: MNHEY, SMNVEV (reference sequence). The CDR3 spells CASWGWGGFNYGYTF. The CDR3 DNA is TGTGCCAGCTGGGGATGGGGGGGATTTAACTATGGCTACACCTTC.